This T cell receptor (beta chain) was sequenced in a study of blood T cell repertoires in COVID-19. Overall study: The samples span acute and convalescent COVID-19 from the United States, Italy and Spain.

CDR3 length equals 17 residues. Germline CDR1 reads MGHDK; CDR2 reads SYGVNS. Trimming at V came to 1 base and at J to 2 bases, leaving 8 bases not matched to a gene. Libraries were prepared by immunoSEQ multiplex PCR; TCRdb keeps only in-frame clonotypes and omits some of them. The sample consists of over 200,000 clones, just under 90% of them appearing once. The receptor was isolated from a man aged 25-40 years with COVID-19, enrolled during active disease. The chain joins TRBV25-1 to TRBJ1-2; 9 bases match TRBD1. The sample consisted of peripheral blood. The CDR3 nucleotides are TGTGCCAGCAGTGAATGGGGGACAGGGTTTTCAAACTATGGCTACACCTTC. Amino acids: CASSEWGTGFSNYGYTF.